The 11 T cell receptor beta chains listed next were all sequenced from one sample in a study of blood T cell repertoires in COVID-19. Assay: immunoSEQ multiplex PCR; the TCRdb copy retains only in-frame clones and omits some. The sample lists a few hundred thousand clones; under 90% were seen once. Material for sequencing was peripheral blood. These TCRs come from a young woman with COVID-19, enrolled during active disease.

The genes are TRBV21-1 and TRBJ2-2; the D call of TRBD2 is as the table states it, not checked on the DNA. TRBV21-1 is a known pseudogene. This CDR3 has 15 residues. The DNA for the CDR3 is TGTGCCAGCAGCAAAAGCGGGAGTAACACCGGGGAGCTGTTTTTT. Residues: CASSKSGSNTGELFF.

This chain joins TRBV7-3 and TRBJ2-5; 7 nucleotides agree with TRBD1. The V gene's germline CDR1 is SGHTA and CDR2 FQGTGA. Germline trimming cut 5 bases from V and 4 bases from J; bases unmatched to any gene: 4. The CDR3 spans 13 residues. CDR3 nucleotide sequence: TGTGCCAGCAGCAGACAGGGCAGAGAGACCCAGTACTTC. This encodes CASSRQGRETQYF.

This chain connects TRBV30 to TRBJ1-5, with a weak D call TRBD1 (6 bases). Germline V CDR1 and CDR2: GTSNPN, SVGIG (reference sequence). The V and J ends lost 1 base and 1 base respectively, with 8 bases between them. The CDR3 runs 14 residues. The CDR3 sequence is CAWSADRSNQPQHF. The DNA of the CDR3 is TGTGCCTGGAGTGCCGACAGGAGCAATCAGCCCCAGCATTTT.

The V call is TRBV5-5, the J call TRBJ1-5; the match to TRBD1 covers 7 bases. Trimming cost V 0 bases and J 4 bases; bases outside gene matches: 4. The germline V gene has CDR1 SGHKS and CDR2 YYEKEE (reference sequence). The CDR3 length is 15 residues. The CDR3 DNA reads as TGTGCCAGCAGCTTGGGACAGGGAGGTAATCAGCCCCAGCATTTT. It specifies CASSLGQGGNQPQHF.

This clone was recorded only once. Additional DNA sequences in this sample encode the identical CDR3. V usage is TRBV3-1 (or the pseudogene TRBV3-2) and J usage is TRBJ2-3; 10 bases align to TRBD2. CDR1 and CDR2 (germline): LGHDT, YNNKEL (reference sequence). Trimming at V came to 1 base and at J to 5 bases, leaving 0 bases not matched to a gene. The CDR3 is made up of 14 amino acids. Here the CDR3 reads CASSQGLAGDTQYF. The CDR3 DNA follows: TGTGCCAGCAGCCAAGGACTAGCGGGAGATACGCAGTATTTT.

The J gene is TRBJ1-2, the V gene TRBV28, with D possibly being TRBD1 (5 bases). Germline V gives CDR1 MDHEN, CDR2 SYDVKM. CDR3 length equals 13 residues. The V gene lost 6 bases and the J gene lost 4 bases, with 12 bases spanning the gap. The CDR3 DNA is TGTGCCAGCAGGAACAGCCAGGGCTATGGCTACACCTTC. It specifies CASRNSQGYGYTF.

CDR3: CASRQGSIDTQYF. The CDR3 nucleotides are TGTGCCAGCAGGCAGGGGTCGATAGATACGCAGTATTTT. This sequence joins TRBV6-5 and TRBJ2-3; a possible D gene is TRBD1 (6 bases). CDR1 is MNHEY, CDR2 SVGAGI, per germline. The length of the CDR3 is 13 residues. Trimming took 6 bases from V and 5 from J, leaving 12 bases between them.

This sequence joins TRBV11-1 and TRBJ1-6; the match to TRBD1 covers 7 bases. Germline CDR1 and CDR2: SGHAT and FQDESV (reference sequence). Trimming cost V 3 bases and J 9 bases; bases outside gene matches: 2. The CDR3 has 13 residues. In DNA, the CDR3 is TGTGCCAGCAGCTTGGACAGGCCTTCACCCCTCCACTTT. This translates into CASSLDRPSPLHF.

The gene calls are TRBV29-1 and TRBJ1-1; D is ambiguous. This CDR3 has 14 amino acids. Deletions cut 4 bases from V and 0 bases from J, with 12 bases between. Germline assignment: CDR1 SQVTM and CDR2 ANQGSEA. The CDR3 loop is CSVGPGPMNTEAFF. The CDR3 nucleotides read TGCAGCGTTGGTCCAGGCCCCATGAACACTGAAGCTTTCTTT.

The J gene is TRBJ2-7, the V gene TRBV7-2; 10 bases are shared with TRBD2. CDR3 length: 17 residues. V was pared by 0 bases and J by 3 bases, with 8 bases of the junction left unmatched. The germline gives CDR1 SGHTA, CDR2 FQGNSA. DNA of the CDR3: TGTGCCAGCAGCTTAGCCCCGTCTAGCGGGGGATACTACGAGCAGTACTTC. This encodes CASSLAPSSGGYYEQYF.

This clone was seen more than once but under ten times. CDR3 sequence: CSVVDRGTYGYTF. The CDR3 DNA reads TGCAGCGTGGTGGATCGGGGGACCTATGGCTACACCTTC. V is TRBV29-1 and J is TRBJ1-2, with D possibly matching TRBD1 (5 bases). The CDR3 is made up of 13 amino acids. The V end was cut by 6 bases, the J end by 4 bases, with 15 bases between. Per the germline V gene, CDR1 is SQVTM and CDR2 is ANQGSEA. The complete variable domain, with remaining parts taken from reference TRBV29-1 and TRBJ1-2, reads SAVISQKPSRDICQRGTSLTIQCQVDSQVTMMFWYRQQPGQSLTLIATANQGSEATYESGFVIDKFPISRPNLTFSTLTVSNMSPEDSSIYLCSVVDRGTYGYTFGSGTRLTVV.